These 28 T cell receptor beta chains share one sample of origin, sequenced in a study of blood T cell repertoires in COVID-19. The assay was immunoSEQ multiplex PCR, and TCRdb's table has in-frame clones only and misses some. Of approximately 280,000 clones listed, about 88% were seen once; the top ten hold under 15%. Sequences were obtained from peripheral blood. All receptors come from a woman aged 55-75 years with acute or convalescent COVID-19.

The chain is built from TRBV24-1 and TRBJ1-2, with TRBD1 as a possible D gene (6 bases). CDR1 and CDR2 from the germline V gene are KGHDR and SFDVKD. The CDR3 is made up of 14 amino acids. V lost 3 bases to trimming and J lost 7 bases, with 14 bases between them. The CDR3 reads CATSDIQGDGGYTF. CDR3 sequence (DNA): TGTGCCACCAGTGATATACAGGGCGATGGTGGCTACACCTTC.

This chain joins TRBV7-2 and TRBJ2-1, with D unresolved. The CDR3 is made up of 12 amino acids. The germline CDR1 and CDR2 sequences are SGHTA and FQGNSA. V was shortened by 3 bases and J by 2 bases, with 2 bases between the two germline ends. CDR3 in DNA: TGTGCCAGCAGCTTTACCTACAATGAGCAGTTCTTC. Protein sequence: CASSFTYNEQFF.

The chain employs TRBV4-1 and TRBJ1-2; D is unresolved. Germline V lookup: CDR1 MGHRA, CDR2 YSYEKL. V lost 0 bases, J lost 2 bases, and 16 bases lay in between. The CDR3 has 17 residues. CDR3 coding DNA: TGCGCCAGCAGCCAAGAACCGGGAAGCTCTCTAAACTATGGCTACACCTTC. This sequence encodes CASSQEPGSSLNYGYTF.

This chain connects TRBV4-1 to TRBJ2-3; 9 bases line up with TRBD2. This CDR3 is built from 16 residues. CDR1 is MGHRA, CDR2 YSYEKL, per germline. Trimming removed 0 bases from V and 3 bases from J; junction bases left unmatched: 4. CDR3 coding DNA: TGCGCCAGCAGCCAAGAAGCGGGAGGAGGAACAGATACGCAGTATTTT. This translates into CASSQEAGGGTDTQYF.

V and J are TRBV7-2 and TRBJ2-1; no definite D call. Between the trimmed V and J ends, which lost 5 bases and 10 bases, there was a span of 9 bases. The CDR3 has 11 amino acids. The germline CDR1 and CDR2 sequences are SGHTA and FQGNSA. CDR3 nucleotides: TGTGCCAGCAGCCCCATAGTGGAGCAGTTCTTC. Its protein product is CASSPIVEQFF.

The V and J genes are TRBV6-2 or TRBV6-3 and TRBJ1-4; D remains unclear. V was clipped by 2 bases and J by 2 bases, with 15 bases between them. The CDR3 is made up of 17 amino acids. Germline loops: CDR1 MNHEY, CDR2 SVGEGT. The CDR3 DNA sequence: TGTGCCAGCAGTTACATCCACAGAGAGACCACTAATGAAAAACTGTTTTTT. Its protein is CASSYIHRETTNEKLFF.

This chain joins TRBV5-4 and TRBJ2-1, with 9 bases matching TRBD2. Germline V CDR1 and CDR2: SGHNT, YYREEE (reference sequence). The CDR3 spans 16 residues. The V gene end was trimmed by 0 bases and the J gene end by 0 bases; junction bases not matched to a gene: 1. CDR3 region: CASSLDSGSSYNEQFF. The DNA of the CDR3 is TGTGCCAGCAGCTTGGATAGCGGGAGCTCCTACAATGAGCAGTTCTTC.

The V and J genes are TRBV3-1 (or the pseudogene TRBV3-2) and TRBJ1-4; weak D call: TRBD1 (6 bases). Germline CDR1 is LGHDT and CDR2 is YNNKEL (reference sequence). The CDR3 covers 15 residues. The V and J ends lost 0 bases and 2 bases respectively, with 7 bases between them. The CDR3 sequence is CASSQDQGTNEKLFF. The DNA for the CDR3 is TGTGCCAGCAGCCAAGATCAGGGGACTAATGAAAAACTGTTTTTT.

The chain uses TRBV18 and TRBJ1-2; 8 nucleotides match TRBD1. J was trimmed by 5 bases and V by 3 bases; bases with no gene match: 8. The CDR3 is 15 residues long. CDR1 KGHSH and CDR2 LQKENI come from the germline V gene. CDR3 DNA sequence: TGTGCCAGCTCACCTCTTAAGACAGGGGTGTATGGCTACACCTTC. Amino acid sequence: CASSPLKTGVYGYTF.

With regard to this clone: The sample holds other DNA sequences that translate to the same CDR3. The chain has TRBV6-2 or TRBV6-3 and TRBJ1-2, with unresolved D. This CDR3 contains 13 residues. The V end lost 0 bases, the J end lost 4 bases, and 6 bases lay between the germline ends. Germline CDR1 is MNHEY and CDR2 is SVGEGT. The DNA of the CDR3 is TGTGCCAGCAGTTACTCGGGCAGCTATGGCTACACCTTC. Protein sequence: CASSYSGSYGYTF.

The rearrangement joins TRBV19 to TRBJ1-1, with D perhaps matching TRBD1 (5 bases). Trimming removed 3 bases from V and 5 bases from J, with 19 bases in between. The CDR3 covers 16 residues. Germline lookup yields CDR1 LNHDA and CDR2 SQIVND (reference sequence). CDR3 nucleotides: TGTGCCAGTAGTATTGGTGGGGCGCGGTTAATTACTGAAGCTTTCTTT. It codes for CASSIGGARLITEAFF.

This chain links TRBV19 with TRBJ1-2; TRBD1 aligns across 8 bases. The CDR3 loop spans 15 amino acids. V dropped 3 bases and J dropped 3; count of bases not matched to a gene: 6. In germline, CDR1 is LNHDA, CDR2 SQIVND (reference sequence). CDR3 sequence reads: CASSIGQGAYYGYTF. CDR3 DNA: TGTGCCAGTAGTATTGGCCAGGGGGCCTACTATGGCTACACCTTC.

Only one count was recorded for this clone. This sequence joins TRBV24-1 and TRBJ2-5; 8 bases align to TRBD1. CDR3 length equals 16 residues. The V segment lost 4 bases and the J segment 6 bases; nucleotides outside the gene matches: 12. Germline CDR1 reads KGHDR; CDR2 reads SFDVKD. The DNA of the CDR3 is TGTGCCACCAGTGACCCCTCCGGACAGGGTGAAAAGACCCAGTACTTC. It translates to CATSDPSGQGEKTQYF.

On this clone: Additional DNA sequences in this sample encode the identical CDR3. V usage is TRBV9 and J usage is TRBJ2-7; possible D gene TRBD2, 6 bases. Trimming removed 0 bases at V and 2 bases at J, with 9 bases between. The CDR3 length is 14 residues. The V gene's germline CDR1 is SGDLS and CDR2 YYNGEE. The CDR3 region is CASSVGGGTYEQYF. CDR3 in DNA: TGTGCCAGCAGCGTAGGTGGCGGGACCTACGAGCAGTACTTC.

The chain combines TRBV28 with TRBJ2-1; perhaps TRBD2 as D (5 bases). The CDR3 extends over 15 amino acids. The germline V and J ends were trimmed by 2 bases and 2 bases, with 10 bases remaining between them. Germline CDR1 MDHEN, CDR2 SYDVKM. The CDR3 DNA is TGTGCCAGCAGTTTAGCGGGCAGCCCCTACAATGAGCAGTTCTTC. Translated: CASSLAGSPYNEQFF. Drawing the rest from reference TRBV28 and TRBJ2-1, the complete variable domain is DVKVTQSSRYLVKRTGEKVFLECVQDMDHENMFWYRQDPGLGLRLIYFSYDVKMKEKGDIPEGYSVSREKKERFSLILESASTNQTSMYLCASSLAGSPYNEQFFGPGTRLTVL.

This sequence joins TRBV5-6 and TRBJ2-1; D perhaps matches TRBD1 (5 bases). In germline, CDR1 is SGHDT, CDR2 YYEEEE. CDR3 length: 15 amino acids. The V and J ends lost 4 bases and 9 bases respectively, with 20 bases between them. CDR3: CASSTNPTGPTEQFF. The CDR3 coding sequence is TGTGCCAGCAGCACCAACCCTACAGGACCCACTGAGCAGTTCTTC.

This rearrangement joins TRBV7-5 to TRBJ1-5; no check of the table's D call, TRBD1, against the DNA was made. TRBV7-5 is listed as a pseudogene. The CDR3 extends over 16 amino acids. The CDR3 nucleotides are TGTGCCAGAAGCGTAAAACAGGGGGCTTGCAATCAGCCCCAGCATTTT. This gives the protein CARSVKQGACNQPQHF.

The chain joins TRBV5-4 to TRBJ2-1; 9 bases align to TRBD1. Germline loops: CDR1 SGHNT, CDR2 YYREEE (reference sequence). V shed 2 bases and J 0 bases; nucleotides not matched to a gene: 3. This CDR3 is built from 16 residues. CDR3 DNA: TGTGCCAGCAGCTTTATGGGACAGGGCTCCTACAATGAGCAGTTCTTC. It translates to CASSFMGQGSYNEQFF.

The V call is TRBV30, the J call TRBJ1-1; the D gene is possibly TRBD1 (5 bases). The CDR3 sequence is 12 residues long. Germline V lookup: CDR1 GTSNPN, CDR2 SVGIG (reference sequence). V was trimmed by 4 bases and J by 6 bases, leaving 12 bases between them. The CDR3 reads CAWTTDSAEAFF. CDR3 DNA sequence: TGTGCCTGGACCACCGACAGCGCTGAAGCTTTCTTT. Based on the CDR3 plus reference TRBV30 and TRBJ1-1, the full variable domain is SQTIHQWPATLVQPVGSPLSLECTVEGTSNPNLYWYRQAAGRGLQLLFYSVGIGQISSEVPQNLSASRPQDRQFILSSKKLLLSDSGFYLCAWTTDSAEAFFGQGTRLTVV.

The chain combines TRBV7-2 with TRBJ2-3; 12 bases map to TRBD2. V dropped 5 bases and J dropped 6; count of bases not matched to a gene: 9. This CDR3 comprises 16 residues. Germline lookup yields CDR1 SGHTA and CDR2 FQGNSA. CDR3: CASSPSSGGARDTQYF. DNA for the CDR3: TGTGCCAGCAGCCCATCTAGCGGGGGGGCAAGGGATACGCAGTATTTT.

The chain employs TRBV2 and TRBJ2-1, with 7 bases lining up with TRBD2. The CDR3 is 15 residues long. Germline CDR1 SNHLY, CDR2 FYNNEI. The V and J ends lost 0 bases and 7 bases, in that order; junction bases with no gene match: 6. The CDR3 sequence: CASSEARSGTNEQFF. The CDR3 coding sequence is TGTGCCAGCAGTGAAGCGCGAAGCGGGACTAATGAGCAGTTCTTC.

The genes are TRBV14 and TRBJ2-7; no definite D call. Trimming took off 1 base at V and 0 bases at J, with 7 bases between the two ends. In germline, CDR1 is SGHDN, CDR2 FVKESK. The CDR3 is 14 amino acids. The CDR3 coding sequence is TGTGCCAGCAGCCAAGTCCCCAGCTCCTACGAGCAGTACTTC. Translated, it gives CASSQVPSSYEQYF.

V and J are TRBV6-2 or TRBV6-3 and TRBJ1-5; the D is unclear. Trimming cost V 4 bases and J 0 bases, with 13 bases left between them. Germline CDR1 MNHEY, CDR2 SVGEGT. The CDR3 has 16 amino acids. This CDR3 reads CASSSNSLYSNQPQHF. The DNA for the CDR3 is TGTGCCAGCAGTTCGAACAGCCTATATAGCAATCAGCCCCAGCATTTT.

The genes are TRBV11-3 and TRBJ1-1, with D perhaps TRBD1 (6 bases). The germline V and J ends were trimmed by 4 bases and 1 base, with 13 bases remaining between them. Germline values: CDR1 SGHNT, CDR2 YENEEA. The length of the CDR3 is 15 residues. For the CDR3, the DNA is TGTGCCAGCAGCTCCGGACAGTTAAGGAACACTGAAGCTTTCTTT. It codes for CASSSGQLRNTEAFF.

This rearrangement joins TRBV2 to TRBJ2-1; the D gene is possibly TRBD2 (6 bases). Germline CDR1 and CDR2: SNHLY and FYNNEI. V lost 7 bases and J lost 3, with 10 bases in between. The CDR3 contains 13 residues. The CDR3 bases are TGTGCCAGCAAGTCCGGGGGCTACAATGAGCAGTTCTTC. Amino acid sequence: CASKSGGYNEQFF.

The gene calls are TRBV28 and TRBJ2-5, with TRBD2 matching 9 bases. The germline V gene encodes CDR1 MDHEN and CDR2 SYDVKM. This CDR3 is 16 amino acids long. V was clipped by 7 bases and J by 1 base; unmatched bases: 10. Here the CDR3 reads CASNPTGTSLQETQYF. CDR3 nucleotide sequence: TGTGCCAGCAACCCAACCGGGACTAGCCTCCAAGAGACCCAGTACTTC.

V is TRBV4-1 and J is TRBJ1-5; no firm D call. Germline V gives CDR1 MGHRA, CDR2 YSYEKL. The V gene lost 6 bases and the J gene lost 7 bases, with 13 bases spanning the gap. The length of the CDR3 is 13 residues. The DNA for the CDR3 is TGCGCCAGCAGTCCAGATGCGGAGCAGCCCCAGCATTTT. This gives the protein CASSPDAEQPQHF.

The chain's CDR3 is CASSQGADRADGANVLTF. In nucleotides, the CDR3 is TGCGCCAGCAGCCAAGGTGCGGACAGGGCTGATGGGGCCAACGTCCTGACTTTC. The gene calls are TRBV4-1 and TRBJ2-6, with 8 bases that match TRBD1. With 1 base clipped from V and 3 bases from J, the junction kept 8 bases outside the gene matches. Germline CDR1 and CDR2: MGHRA and YSYEKL. This CDR3 spans 18 amino acids.